Following are 8 T cell receptor beta chains from one sample sequenced in a study of T cells in Graves' hyperthyroidism and ophthalmopathy. Amplified regions were TCR beta CDR3 sequences from RNA transcripts. The HTBI set primed first-round TCR CDR3 RT-PCR. TCRdb called the multiplex PCR reads again in MiXCR, with one record for every CDR3 protein. This table holds 550,000 to 650,000 distinct CDR3 sequences, roughly 14% found once. Sequencing used blood. The source of these receptors is a woman aged 25 to 45 with Graves' hyperthyroidism that later progressed to Graves' ophthalmopathy.

This clonotype was seen many times. The genes are TRBV29-1 and TRBJ2-3; 11 bases match TRBD2. This CDR3 has 13 residues. Losses at the gene ends were 7 bases for V and 4 bases for J; bases not matched to a gene: 4. The germline V gene has CDR1 SQVTM and CDR2 ANQGSEA. CDR3 nucleotides: TGCAGCGGGAGACTAGCGGGACCAGATACGCAGTATTTT. Amino acids: CSGRLAGPDTQYF.

This clonotype has ten or more counts. The chain couples TRBV28 to TRBJ1-4, with D perhaps TRBD1 (5 bases). The V end was cut by 10 bases, the J end by 2 bases, with 17 bases between. Germline V gene lookup returns CDR1 MDHEN and CDR2 SYDVKM. This CDR3 is built from 15 residues. The CDR3 reads CATGERVVTNEKLFF. CDR3 bases: TGTGCCACGGGGGAGAGGGTTGTGACTAATGAAAAACTGTTTTTT.

This clonotype came up many times. The chain carries TRBV5-5 and TRBJ1-1; D remains unclear. The germline V gene encodes CDR1 SGHKS and CDR2 YYEKEE (reference sequence). V was shortened by 6 bases and J by 7 bases, with 10 bases between the two germline ends. The length of the CDR3 is 11 residues. The CDR3 nucleotides read TGTGCCAGCACCTTTGTGGGTGAAGCTTTCTTT. Translating gives CASTFVGEAFF. Looking up the rest from reference TRBV5-5 and TRBJ1-1 gives the full variable domain: DAGVTQSPTHLIKTRGQQVTLRCSPISGHKSVSWYQQVLGQGPQFIFQYYEKEERGRGNFPDRFSARQFPNYSSELNVNALLLGDSALYLCASTFVGEAFFGQGTRLTVV.

This clonotype was observed many times. V and J are TRBV20-1 and TRBJ2-5; 8 nucleotides align to TRBD2. Germline V lookup: CDR1 DFQATT, CDR2 SNEGSKA (reference sequence). This CDR3 contains 14 residues. Germline trimming cut 0 bases from V and 4 bases from J; bases unmatched to any gene: 4. This chain's CDR3 is CSARDAGGAETQYF. Written as DNA, the CDR3 is TGCAGTGCTAGAGATGCCGGGGGGGCAGAGACCCAGTACTTC.

The chain employs TRBV7-9 and TRBJ2-7; D remains ambiguous. The CDR3 has 14 residues. Deletions cut 5 bases from V and 2 bases from J, with 13 bases between. Germline values: CDR1 SEHNR, CDR2 FQNEAQ (reference sequence). The CDR3 nucleotides are TGTGCCAGCAGCCGTTCAGAAGCAACCTACGAGCAGTACTTC. It specifies CASSRSEATYEQYF.

This clonotype has at least ten counts. The rearrangement joins TRBV6-1 to TRBJ2-3; TRBD1 agrees at 9 bases. CDR1 and CDR2 from the germline V gene are MNHNS and SASEGT. CDR3 length: 15 amino acids. The V and J ends lost 2 bases and 8 bases, in that order; junction bases with no gene match: 8. The CDR3 nucleotides read TGTGCCAGCAGTGAAACGGGACAGGGCTCGGTTACGCAGTATTTT. Its translation is CASSETGQGSVTQYF.

This clonotype was seen repeatedly, ten times or more. The genes are TRBV20-1 and TRBJ1-4; D ambiguous. CDR3 length: 12 amino acids. Germline-derived CDR1 and CDR2 are DFQATT and SNEGSKA (reference sequence). V was cut by 3 bases and J by 8 bases, with 10 bases left in between. CDR3 sequence: CSASSGKEKLFF. For the CDR3, the DNA is TGCAGTGCTAGTTCGGGGAAGGAAAAACTGTTTTTT.

This sequence joins TRBV28 and TRBJ1-1; D gene uncertain. The V end lost 1 base, the J end lost 7 bases, and 16 bases lay between the germline ends. The length of the CDR3 is 15 residues. Germline-derived CDR1 and CDR2 are MDHEN and SYDVKM. The CDR3: CASSLYRFNSHEAFF. In nucleotides, the CDR3 is TGTGCCAGCAGTTTATACCGATTTAACAGCCATGAAGCTTTCTTT.